Listed below are T cell receptor beta chains from one sample, sequenced in a study of cytomegalovirus exposure and HLA in healthy donors. Produced via immunoSEQ multiplex PCR; TCRdb's table is partial and in-frame only. The profile shows about 220,000 clones, approximately 68% of them singletons. The specimen sequenced was PBMCs. Receptors were obtained from a woman aged 25 to 39 in good health and CMV-seronegative. Both conserved end residues are part of each CDR3. The order of the fields is clone size, CDR3 length, V gene, J gene, D gene, CDR3 DNA, CDR3 protein. A D gene is named only where the DNA matches it firmly. Size values are once, few and many counts, or a class for expanded clones, and some rows have none.

-	11	TRBV20-1	TRBJ1-2	-	TGCAGTGCGGTAGAAACCTATGGCTACACCTTC	CSAVETYGYTF
-	15	TRBV5-1	TRBJ2-7	-	TGCGCCAGCAGCTCTCATCCGATCGTTCGGGACGAGCAGTACTTC	CASSSHPIVRDEQYF
once	15	TRBV30	TRBJ1-4	TRBD1	TGTGCCTGGAGGCCTCGGACAGGGAACAATGAAAAACTGTTTTTT	CAWRPRTGNNEKLFF
once	13	TRBV2	TRBJ2-7	-	TGTGCCAGCCACGTTGGCGGTTCCTACGAGCAGTACTTC	CASHVGGSYEQYF
-	15	TRBV5-8	TRBJ2-3	-	TGTGCCAGCAGCTTGGAGGCGGTTACCACAGATACGCAGTATTTT	CASSLEAVTTDTQYF
-	13	TRBV7-9	TRBJ1-2	-	TGTGCCAGCAGCCCCTCACAGGACTATGGCTACACCTTC	CASSPSQDYGYTF
-	14	TRBV7-6	TRBJ1-5	-	TGTGCCAGCAGTCCGGGAGGGCGCAATCAGCCCCAGCATTTT	CASSPGGRNQPQHF
few	14	TRBV7-9	TRBJ2-1	-	TGTGCCAGCAGCTTAGCATACAGGGAAAATGAGCAGTTCTTC	CASSLAYRENEQFF
few	14	TRBV2	TRBJ2-2	TRBD2	TGTGCCAGCCGGGGACTAGCGGACACCGGGGAGCTGTTTTTT	CASRGLADTGELFF
-	14	TRBV2	TRBJ2-3	-	TGTGCCAGCAATGGGTACAGAAGCACAGATACGCAGTATTTT	CASNGYRSTDTQYF
-	14	TRBV7-2	TRBJ1-4	TRBD1	TGTGCCAGCAGCCGGGACAGGGCAGATGAAAAACTGTTTTTT	CASSRDRADEKLFF
-	17	TRBV27	TRBJ2-3	TRBD1	TGTGTCAGCAGCTCAGGGGGCATGGGGCCTTGGGGGGATACGCAGTATTTT	CVSSSGGMGPWGDTQYF
-	18	TRBV5-6	TRBJ2-3	TRBD2	TGTGCCAGCAGCTTCGGTCTAGCGGGAGTAGTGGGCACAGATACGCAGTATTTT	CASSFGLAGVVGTDTQYF
-	14	TRBV11-3	TRBJ2-5	-	TGTGCCAGCAGCTTCGGGCTAGCGAAGGAGACCCAGTACTTC	CASSFGLAKETQYF
-	15	TRBV19	TRBJ2-1	TRBD2	TGTGCCAGTAGTAGGAGGGTAGCGGGAGTCGATGAGCAGTTCTTC	CASSRRVAGVDEQFF
-	14	TRBV15	TRBJ2-1	TRBD2	TGTGCCACCAGCAGAGAGGGACTAGTAGATGAGCAGTTCTTC	CATSREGLVDEQFF
-	15	TRBV9	TRBJ1-2	TRBD1	TGTGCCAGCAGCGTAGAGACAGGGAGTAACTATGGCTACACCTTC	CASSVETGSNYGYTF
-	15	TRBV19	TRBJ2-2	-	TGTGCCAGTAAGGTAGGGCGGGGGAACACCGGGGAGCTGTTTTTT	CASKVGRGNTGELFF
-	15	TRBV9	TRBJ1-4	-	TGTGCCAGCAGCGTGTCCGGGAGTGACGGTGAAAAACTGTTTTTT	CASSVSGSDGEKLFF
-	15	TRBV30	TRBJ2-3	-	TGTGCCTGGAGTGTATTAGCGGTGAGCACAGATACGCAGTATTTT	CAWSVLAVSTDTQYF
-	14	TRBV19	TRBJ1-1	TRBD1	TGTGCCAGTATACAGACAGGGGGAAACACTGAAGCTTTCTTT	CASIQTGGNTEAFF
-	11	TRBV9	TRBJ1-2	-	TGTGCCAGCAGCTTGAGTGGTGGCTACACCTTC	CASSLSGGYTF
few	14	TRBV6-6	TRBJ1-6	-	TGTGCCAGCAGTGGGCCAGGGAGGGCTTCACCCCTCCACTTT	CASSGPGRASPLHF
-	14	TRBV7-8	TRBJ2-5	-	TGTGCCAGCAGTTACTCCAGGGTACAAGAGACCCAGTACTTC	CASSYSRVQETQYF
-	12	TRBV27	TRBJ1-1	-	TGTGCCAGCCGACGGGGGAACACTGAAGCTTTCTTT	CASRRGNTEAFF
few	15	TRBV18	TRBJ1-1	-	TGTGCCAGCTTTCAAAGGGAGGGCCGTGCTGCTGAAGCTTTCTTT	CASFQREGRAAEAFF
once	13	TRBV5-4	TRBJ1-2	-	TGTGCCAGCAGCCCCGACGGGAACTATGGCTACACCTTC	CASSPDGNYGYTF
-	14	TRBV7-3	TRBJ2-2	TRBD2	TGTGCCAGCAGCTTAACGCGGGGGGCCGGGGAGCTGTTTTTT	CASSLTRGAGELFF
-	15	TRBV2	TRBJ1-6	-	TGTGCCAGCAGGGATTCCGGGACTTGGGGTTCACCCCTCCACTTT	CASRDSGTWGSPLHF
-	17	TRBV19	TRBJ1-3	-	TGTGCCAGTAGTATAGCCCCAGGGGCCTTCTCTGGAAACACCATATATTTT	CASSIAPGAFSGNTIYF
-	16	TRBV7-6	TRBJ1-6	-	TGTGCCAGCAGCTTAGGTCCAGGGGCGGATAATTCCCCCCTCCACTTT	CASSLGPGADNSPLHF
-	14	TRBV5-4	TRBJ2-1	TRBD2	TGTGCCTCCCAAGCGGCGGGGGGTTACAATGAGCAGTTCTTC	CASQAAGGYNEQFF
-	15	TRBV7-3	TRBJ2-1	-	TGTGCCAGCAGCTTATATAACGGGGAATACAATGAGCAGTTCTTC	CASSLYNGEYNEQFF
-	16	TRBV6-5	TRBJ1-2	TRBD1	TGTGCCAGCAGTTACACTCGGACAGGGGACGACTATGGCTACACCTTC	CASSYTRTGDDYGYTF
-	14	TRBV7-6	TRBJ2-2	-	TGTGCCAGCAGCTTATTTGGGGACTCCGGGGAGCTGTTTTTT	CASSLFGDSGELFF
-	14	TRBV19	TRBJ1-1	-	TGTGCCAGTAGTATGGGTGGCGGGAACACTGAAGCTTTCTTT	CASSMGGGNTEAFF
few	15	TRBV19	TRBJ2-4	TRBD1	TGTGCCAGTAGTGTCTCCGGGACAGGGGGGAACATTCAGTACTTC	CASSVSGTGGNIQYF
-	15	TRBV7-8	TRBJ1-1	-	TGTGCCAGCAGCTTGGCAGACACGCCAAACACTGAAGCTTTCTTT	CASSLADTPNTEAFF
-	13	TRBV7-9	TRBJ1-1	TRBD1	TGTGCCAGCAGCTATACAGGGGTCACTGAAGCTTTCTTT	CASSYTGVTEAFF
-	15	TRBV27	TRBJ2-1	-	TGTGCCAGCAGTTTATGGGGGCCGACCTACAATGAGCAGTTCTTC	CASSLWGPTYNEQFF
-	17	TRBV7-2	TRBJ1-1	-	TGTGCCAGCAGCCTCCGAGGCCCCGGGCAGGGGTACACTGAAGCTTTCTTT	CASSLRGPGQGYTEAFF
once	14	TRBV4-1	TRBJ2-3	TRBD1	TGCGCCAGCAGCCAAGTAACAGGGGGAGATACGCAGTATTTT	CASSQVTGGDTQYF
-	13	TRBV5-8	TRBJ2-3	TRBD2	TGTGCCAGCAGTCTACGGCGGGGGAATACGCAGTATTTT	CASSLRRGNTQYF
-	15	TRBV2	TRBJ2-1	TRBD1	TGTGCCAGCAGTGGGACAGGGGTCCCCTACAATGAGCAGTTCTTC	CASSGTGVPYNEQFF
-	12	TRBV5-1	TRBJ2-3	-	TGCGCCAGCAGCTTTTCGACAGATACGCAGTATTTT	CASSFSTDTQYF
-	13	TRBV11-3	TRBJ2-3	TRBD2	TGTGCCAGCGGGCTAGCGGGCACAGATACGCAGTATTTT	CASGLAGTDTQYF
few	15	TRBV6-1	TRBJ2-7	-	TGTGCCAGCAGTCCCACAGGGTCGGTAGGCTACGAGCAGTACTTC	CASSPTGSVGYEQYF
-	13	TRBV28	TRBJ1-2	-	TGTGCCAGCAGTTGGGGGGGTAACTATGGCTACACCTTC	CASSWGGNYGYTF
-	13	TRBV30	TRBJ2-1	TRBD1	TGTGCCTGGAGTAGGGACAGCCCGGATGAGCAGTTCTTC	CAWSRDSPDEQFF
-	16	TRBV7-8	TRBJ2-1	TRBD2	TGTGCCACCCTCCGTGTGGCGGGGGGGACCTACAATGAGCAGTTCTTC	CATLRVAGGTYNEQFF
few	13	TRBV11-3	TRBJ2-7	-	TGTGCCAGCAGATCGTTTCTATCCGGCGAGCAGTACTTC	CASRSFLSGEQYF
-	15	TRBV19	TRBJ1-1	TRBD1	TGTGCCAGTAGCCCGGACTTATCCAGGGGGACTGAAGCTTTCTTT	CASSPDLSRGTEAFF
-	13	TRBV7-7	TRBJ2-2	-	TGTGCCACGGAGCAGGGAGGCACCGGGGAGCTGTTTTTT	CATEQGGTGELFF
few	13	TRBV7-9	TRBJ2-7	-	TGTGCCAGCAGCACACAGACCAGGGGCGAGCAGTACTTC	CASSTQTRGEQYF
-	12	TRBV6-5	TRBJ1-4	-	TGTGCCAGCAGTGAAAGTTCGGGCGGGCTGTTTTTT	CASSESSGGLFF
-	14	TRBV6-5	TRBJ1-6	-	TGTGCCAGCAGACGTGGACAGAATAATTCACCCCTCCACTTT	CASRRGQNNSPLHF
-	14	TRBV10-1	TRBJ2-5	-	TGCGCCAGCAGTGAGTCGAGGCGTCAAGAGACCCAGTACTTC	CASSESRRQETQYF
few	9	TRBV29-1	TRBJ1-2	-	TGCAGCGCCACTGAGAGCGACACCTTC	CSATESDTF
-	13	TRBV30	TRBJ1-1	TRBD1	TGTGCCTGGACACAGGACAGGGGTGCTGAAGCTTTCTTT	CAWTQDRGAEAFF
-	13	TRBV5-1	TRBJ1-2	-	TGCGCCAGCAGCTTCGACGGGGACTATGGCTACACCTTC	CASSFDGDYGYTF